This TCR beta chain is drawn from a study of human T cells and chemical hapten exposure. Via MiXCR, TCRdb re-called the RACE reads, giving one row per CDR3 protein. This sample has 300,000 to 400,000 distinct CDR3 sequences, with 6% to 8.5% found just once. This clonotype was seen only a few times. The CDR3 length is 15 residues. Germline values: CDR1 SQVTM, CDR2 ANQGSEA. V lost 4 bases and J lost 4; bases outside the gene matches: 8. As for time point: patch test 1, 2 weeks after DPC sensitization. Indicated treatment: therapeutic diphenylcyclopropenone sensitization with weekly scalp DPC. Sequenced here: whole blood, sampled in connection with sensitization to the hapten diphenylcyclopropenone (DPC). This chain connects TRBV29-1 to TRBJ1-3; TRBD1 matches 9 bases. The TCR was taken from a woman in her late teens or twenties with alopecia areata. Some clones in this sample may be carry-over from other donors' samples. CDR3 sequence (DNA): TGCAGCGTTGGTAGGACAGGGGCGATGGGAAACACCATATATTTT. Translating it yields CSVGRTGAMGNTIYF.